This TCR beta chain came from a study of T-cell reconstitution after alpha-beta-depleted transplantation in children. The sample holds many counts of this clonotype. Unique molecular identifiers tagged the TCRbeta library. Each CDR3 protein is one row after TCRdb ran MiXCR on the PCR reads. The sample carries around 93,000 distinct CDR3 sequences, 6.5% to 8.5% recorded once. Trimming took off 4 bases at V and 3 bases at J, with 18 bases between the two ends. Germline V gene lookup returns CDR1 SGHDT and CDR2 YYEEEE. The CDR3 length is 16 residues. Sample: PBMCs from the stem cell graft donor, taken from the stem cell graft. The chain links TRBV5-6 to TRBJ2-3; tentative D call: TRBD2 (7 bases). The clonotype comes from a human donor who donated a stem cell graft to a child with congenital amegakaryocytic thrombocytopenia. The CDR3 DNA is TGTGCCAGCAGCCCGGAAACCGGGGGGCAAACAGATACGCAGTATTTT. Protein: CASSPETGGQTDTQYF.